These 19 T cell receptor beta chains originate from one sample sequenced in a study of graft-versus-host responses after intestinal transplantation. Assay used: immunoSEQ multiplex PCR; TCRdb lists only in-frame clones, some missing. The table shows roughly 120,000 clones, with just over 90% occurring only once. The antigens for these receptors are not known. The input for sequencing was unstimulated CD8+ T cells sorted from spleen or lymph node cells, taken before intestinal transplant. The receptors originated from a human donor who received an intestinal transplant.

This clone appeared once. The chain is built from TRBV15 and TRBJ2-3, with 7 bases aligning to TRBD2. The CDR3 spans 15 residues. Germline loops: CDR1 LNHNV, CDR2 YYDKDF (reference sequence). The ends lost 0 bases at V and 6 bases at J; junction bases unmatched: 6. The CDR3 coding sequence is TGTGCCACCAGCAGAGATGGGTTGGGGGGGGATACGCAGTATTTT. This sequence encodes CATSRDGLGGDTQYF.

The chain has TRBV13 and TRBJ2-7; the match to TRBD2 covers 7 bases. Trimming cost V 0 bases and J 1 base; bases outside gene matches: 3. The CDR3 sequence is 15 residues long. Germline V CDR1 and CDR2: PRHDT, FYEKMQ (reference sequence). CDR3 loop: CASSLGLAESYEQYF. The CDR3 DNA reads TGTGCCAGCAGCTTAGGCCTAGCGGAGTCCTACGAGCAGTACTTC.

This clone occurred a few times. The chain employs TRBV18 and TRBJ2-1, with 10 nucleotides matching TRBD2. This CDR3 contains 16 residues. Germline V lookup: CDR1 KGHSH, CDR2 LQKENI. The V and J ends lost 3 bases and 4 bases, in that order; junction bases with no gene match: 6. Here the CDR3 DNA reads TGTGCCAGCTCACCGTCGACTAGCGGGCTTTACAATGAGCAGTTCTTC. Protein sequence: CASSPSTSGLYNEQFF.

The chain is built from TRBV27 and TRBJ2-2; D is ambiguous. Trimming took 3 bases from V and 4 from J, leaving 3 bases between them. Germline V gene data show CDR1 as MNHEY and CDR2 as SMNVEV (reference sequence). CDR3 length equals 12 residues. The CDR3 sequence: CASSLTTGELFF. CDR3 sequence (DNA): TGTGCCAGCAGTTTGACCACCGGGGAGCTGTTTTTT.

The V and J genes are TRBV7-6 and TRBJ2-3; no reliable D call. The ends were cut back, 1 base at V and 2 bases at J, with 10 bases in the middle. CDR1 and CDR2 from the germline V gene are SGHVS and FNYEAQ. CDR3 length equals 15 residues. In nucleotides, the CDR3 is TGTGCCAGCAGCTTAGATGGCAGTCCCACAGATACGCAGTATTTT. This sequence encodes CASSLDGSPTDTQYF.

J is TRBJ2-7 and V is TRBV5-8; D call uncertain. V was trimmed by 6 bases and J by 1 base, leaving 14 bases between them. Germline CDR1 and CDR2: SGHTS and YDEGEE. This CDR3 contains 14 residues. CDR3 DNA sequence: TGTGCCAGCATCCGCTTGGATGGATCCTACGAGCAGTACTTC. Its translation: CASIRLDGSYEQYF.

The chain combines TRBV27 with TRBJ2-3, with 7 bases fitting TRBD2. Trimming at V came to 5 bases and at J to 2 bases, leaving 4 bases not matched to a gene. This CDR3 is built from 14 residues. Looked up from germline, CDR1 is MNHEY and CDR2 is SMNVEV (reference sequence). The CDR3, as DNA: TGTGCCAGCAGTCGGACTAGGATCACAGATACGCAGTATTTT. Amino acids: CASSRTRITDTQYF.

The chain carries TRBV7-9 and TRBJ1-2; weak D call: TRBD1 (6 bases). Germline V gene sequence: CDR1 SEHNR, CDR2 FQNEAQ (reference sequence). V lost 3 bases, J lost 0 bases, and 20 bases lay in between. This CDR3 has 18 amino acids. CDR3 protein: CASSFNRALTGANYGYTF. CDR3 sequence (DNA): TGTGCCAGCAGCTTTAACAGGGCACTCACTGGAGCTAACTATGGCTACACCTTC.

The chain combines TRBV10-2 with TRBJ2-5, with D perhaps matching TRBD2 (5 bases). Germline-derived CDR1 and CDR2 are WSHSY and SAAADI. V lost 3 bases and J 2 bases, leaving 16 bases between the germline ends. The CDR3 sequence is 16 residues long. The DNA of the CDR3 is TGCGCCAGCAGTGAAGCAGAGGGAGAGAAGCAAGAGACCCAGTACTTC. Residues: CASSEAEGEKQETQYF.

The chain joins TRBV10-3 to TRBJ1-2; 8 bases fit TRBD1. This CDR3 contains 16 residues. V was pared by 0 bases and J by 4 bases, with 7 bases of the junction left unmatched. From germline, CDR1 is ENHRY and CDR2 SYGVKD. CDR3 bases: TGTGCCATCAGTGAGTCCCGGGACAGGCAGGGCTATGGCTACACCTTC. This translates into CAISESRDRQGYGYTF.

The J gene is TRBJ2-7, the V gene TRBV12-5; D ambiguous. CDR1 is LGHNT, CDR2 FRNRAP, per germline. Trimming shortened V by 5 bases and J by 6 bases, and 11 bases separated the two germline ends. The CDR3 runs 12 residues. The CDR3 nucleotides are TGTGCTAGTGGTCCGACCTGGGGCGAGCAGTACTTC. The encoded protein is CASGPTWGEQYF.

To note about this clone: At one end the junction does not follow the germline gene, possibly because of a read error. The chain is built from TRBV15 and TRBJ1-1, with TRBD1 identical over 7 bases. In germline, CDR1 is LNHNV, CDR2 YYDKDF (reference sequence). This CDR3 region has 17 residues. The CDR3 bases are TGTGCCATCAGCGGGGGACAGCTAAACTTCGGGGTCACTGAAGCTTTCTTT. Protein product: CAISGGQLNFGVTEAFF.

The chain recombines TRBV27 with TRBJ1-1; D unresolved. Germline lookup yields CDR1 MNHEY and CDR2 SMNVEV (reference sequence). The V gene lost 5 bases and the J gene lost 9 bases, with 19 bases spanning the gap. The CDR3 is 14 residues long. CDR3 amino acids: CASSPLIDGRKAFF. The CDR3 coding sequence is TGTGCCAGCAGTCCCCTTATCGATGGAAGAAAAGCTTTCTTT.

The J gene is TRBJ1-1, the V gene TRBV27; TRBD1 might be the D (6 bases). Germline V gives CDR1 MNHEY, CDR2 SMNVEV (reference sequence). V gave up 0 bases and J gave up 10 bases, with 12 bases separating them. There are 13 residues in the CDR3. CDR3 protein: CASSLSQGTGAFF. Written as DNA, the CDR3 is TGTGCCAGCAGTTTATCGCAGGGGACGGGAGCTTTCTTT.

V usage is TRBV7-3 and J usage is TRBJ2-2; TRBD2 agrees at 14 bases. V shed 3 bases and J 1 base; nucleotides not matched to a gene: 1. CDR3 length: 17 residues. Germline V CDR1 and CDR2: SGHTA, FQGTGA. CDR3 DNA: TGTGCCAGCAGCTTGGGACTAGCGGGAGTGAACACCGGGGAGCTGTTTTTT. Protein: CASSLGLAGVNTGELFF. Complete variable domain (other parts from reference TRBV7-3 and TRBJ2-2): GAGVSQTPSNKVTEKGKYVELRCDPISGHTALYWYRQSLGQGPEFLIYFQGTGAADDSGLPNDRFFAVRPEGSVSTLKIQRTERGDSAVYLCASSLGLAGVNTGELFFGEGSRLTVL.

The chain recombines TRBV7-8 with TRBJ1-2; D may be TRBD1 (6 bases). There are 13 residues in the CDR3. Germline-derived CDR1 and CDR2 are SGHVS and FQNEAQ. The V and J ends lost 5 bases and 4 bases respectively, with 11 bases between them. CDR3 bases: TGTGCCAGCAGCACCCAGGGGTTCTATGGCTACACCTTC. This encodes CASSTQGFYGYTF. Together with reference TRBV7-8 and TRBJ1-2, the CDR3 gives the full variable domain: GAGVSQSPRYKVAKRGQDVALRCDPISGHVSLFWYQQALGQGPEFLTYFQNEAQLDKSGLPSDRFFAERPEGSVSTLKIQRTQQEDSAVYLCASSTQGFYGYTFGSGTRLTVV.

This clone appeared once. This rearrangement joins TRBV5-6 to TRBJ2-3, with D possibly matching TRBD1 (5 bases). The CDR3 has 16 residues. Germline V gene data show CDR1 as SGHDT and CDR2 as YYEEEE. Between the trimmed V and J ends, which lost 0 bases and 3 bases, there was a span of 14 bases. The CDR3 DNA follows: TGTGCCAGCAGCTTGGCCCAGGGTTTCGGGACAGATACGCAGTATTTT. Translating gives CASSLAQGFGTDTQYF.

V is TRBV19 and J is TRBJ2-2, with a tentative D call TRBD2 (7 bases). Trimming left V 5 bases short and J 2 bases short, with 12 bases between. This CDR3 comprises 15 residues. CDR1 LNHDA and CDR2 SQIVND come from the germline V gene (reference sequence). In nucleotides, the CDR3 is TGTGCCAGTAGTTACGGGGGGCAAAACACCGGGGAGCTGTTTTTT. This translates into CASSYGGQNTGELFF.

CDR3 protein: CASSLGPGDGNEKLFF. DNA for the CDR3: TGCGCCAGCAGCTTGGGGCCCGGGGACGGTAATGAAAAACTGTTTTTT. The chain has TRBV5-1 and TRBJ1-4, with TRBD1 as a possible D gene (5 bases). V gave up 0 bases and J gave up 4 bases, with 13 bases separating them. The CDR3 is 16 residues long. CDR1 and CDR2 (germline): SGHRS, YFSETQ. Drawing the rest from reference TRBV5-1 and TRBJ1-4, the complete variable domain is KAGVTQTPRYLIKTRGQQVTLSCSPISGHRSVSWYQQTPGQGLQFLFEYFSETQRNKGNFPGRFSGRQFSNSRSEMNVSTLELGDSALYLCASSLGPGDGNEKLFFGSGTQLSVL.